Listed below are T cell receptor beta chains from one sample, sequenced in a study of blood T cell repertoires in COVID-19. Method: immunoSEQ multiplex PCR; TCRdb's copy keeps in-frame clones and lacks some. The sample lists approximately 200,000 clones, 84% seen once, with about 7.8% in the top ten. Sequencing used peripheral blood. The receptors were sampled from a woman aged 80 or over with COVID-19, enrolled during active disease. CDR3s include the opening cysteine and the closing phenylalanine or tryptophan. The D gene is left open where the match is weak. Size is stated for part of the rows, as once, few or many counts, or as a class when the clone is expanded.

d_gene	abundance	v_gene	j_gene	CDR3nt	CDR3aa
.	.	TRBV5-1	TRBJ1-1	TGCGCCAGCAGCCTTCCAGCAGGGTATAACACTGAAGCTTTCTTT	CASSLPAGYNTEAFF
TRBD1	.	TRBV7-6	TRBJ1-4	TGTGCCAGCAGCCACGGACAGGGGTTTAATGAAAAACTGTTTTTT	CASSHGQGFNEKLFF
.	.	TRBV21-1	TRBJ2-2	TGTGCCAGCAGCACAGGGCAGGGGGAGCTGTTTTTT	CASSTGQGELFF
TRBD1	.	TRBV4-2	TRBJ1-1	TGTGCCAGCAGCACACCACAGGGGGCGCCCCGGGAAGCTTTCTTT	CASSTPQGAPREAFF
TRBD1	.	TRBV7-3	TRBJ2-7	TGTGCCAGCAGCCTAGACAGGGGGGGCGAGCAGTACTTC	CASSLDRGGEQYF
.	.	TRBV5-1	TRBJ1-4	TGCGCCAGCCGCCCCTCCGGGGGATTCGAAAAACTGTTTTTT	CASRPSGGFEKLFF
TRBD1	.	TRBV10-3	TRBJ1-3	TGTGCCATCGGACAGGAGAGCTCTGGAAACACCATATATTTT	CAIGQESSGNTIYF
TRBD2	.	TRBV30	TRBJ2-7	TGTGCCTGGACCCGACTCTTGCCGTGTGGGAGGGCTCAGTACTTC	CAWTRLLPCGRAQYF
.	.	TRBV15	TRBJ2-5	TGTGCCACCAGCAGAGACGGACAGCAAGAGACCCAGTACTTC	CATSRDGQQETQYF
TRBD2	.	TRBV7-3	TRBJ2-2	TGTGCCAGCAGCTTACTAGGCTGGGCTAGCGGGAGGACTCCGAACACCGGGGAGCTGTTTTTT	CASSLLGWASGRTPNTGELFF
TRBD1	.	TRBV2	TRBJ1-1	TGTGCCAGCAGCAATTCGGGACAGGGGAGGACTGAAGCTTTCTTT	CASSNSGQGRTEAFF
.	.	TRBV5-4	TRBJ1-6	TGTGCCAGCAGCTTGGAGGCTACACCAGGTTCACCCCTCCACTTT	CASSLEATPGSPLHF
.	.	TRBV27	TRBJ1-4	TGTGCCAGCAGGCCCGGACAGACAACTAATGAAAAACTGTTTTTT	CASRPGQTTNEKLFF
TRBD2	few	TRBV7-9	TRBJ2-1	TGTGCCAGCAGCTTAAGACTAGCGGGAGTCAATGAGCAGTTCTTC	CASSLRLAGVNEQFF
TRBD2	.	TRBV3-1/TRBV3-2	TRBJ2-2	TGTGCCAGCAGCCTCAAAGCGGGGGCCACCGGGGAGCTGTTTTTT	CASSLKAGATGELFF
.	.	TRBV6-5	TRBJ2-7	TGTGCCAGCAGTAGGGCCCCCGGGACATCCTACGAGCAGTACTTC	CASSRAPGTSYEQYF
.	.	TRBV24-1	TRBJ1-1	TGTGCCGTCCGCGGGTCTGGCGGGACTGAAGCTTTCTTT	CAVRGSGGTEAFF
TRBD1	.	TRBV6-5	TRBJ1-2	TGTGCCAGCAGGTCATTGGGACAGGGCTATGGCTACACCTTC	CASRSLGQGYGYTF
TRBD1	.	TRBV7-9	TRBJ1-2	TGTGCCAGCAGCTCGACCGGGACAGGGGCCCCCTCTAACTATGGCTACACCTTC	CASSSTGTGAPSNYGYTF
TRBD1	.	TRBV24-1	TRBJ2-1	TGTGCCACCAGTGGTGAGGGCCAGGGGGAATTGAGCTCCTACAATGAGCAGTTCTTC	CATSGEGQGELSSYNEQFF
TRBD2	.	TRBV29-1	TRBJ2-1	TGCAGCGTCCCGGGGCCGGGAGGGATGGATGAGCAGTTCTTC	CSVPGPGGMDEQFF
.	once	TRBV6-5	TRBJ1-1	TGTGCCAGCAGACGGTTGAACACTGAAGCTTTCTTT	CASRRLNTEAFF
.	.	TRBV7-3	TRBJ1-2	TGTGCCAGCAGCCCCCCGCTCGTGCCAGGCGGGGTGTGGTATGGCTACACCTTC	CASSPPLVPGGVWYGYTF
.	few	TRBV5-3	TRBJ2-1	TGTGCCAGAAGCTTGTATTTCTCGGCCTACAATGAGCAGTTCTTC	CARSLYFSAYNEQFF
.	once	TRBV4-1	TRBJ1-5	TGCGCCAGCAGCCAAGCCAGGTATGGCAATCAGCCCCAGCATTTT	CASSQARYGNQPQHF
TRBD2	.	TRBV3-1/TRBV3-2	TRBJ2-3	TGTGCCAGCAGCCAAGCCGGCGGGGGGAGCACAGATACGCAGTATTTT	CASSQAGGGSTDTQYF
TRBD2	.	TRBV10-1	TRBJ2-3	TGCGCCAGCAGTGGCATAGCGGGGGGACACACAGATACGCAGTATTTT	CASSGIAGGHTDTQYF
.	many	TRBV4-1	TRBJ2-5	TGCGCCAGCAGCCCGCCAGGAGAGACCCAGTACTTC	CASSPPGETQYF
TRBD2	.	TRBV7-9	TRBJ2-1	TGTGCCAGCAGTCCCGTTGGGGCGGGAGGCTACAATGAGCAGTTCTTC	CASSPVGAGGYNEQFF
.	.	TRBV28	TRBJ2-5	TGTGCCAGCAGCCTGACAGGTATCGGGACCCAGTACTTC	CASSLTGIGTQYF
.	.	TRBV6-6	TRBJ1-1	TGTGCCAGCACCCAGGACCTCGGGGCTGAAGCTTTCTTT	CASTQDLGAEAFF
.	.	TRBV27	TRBJ1-5	TGTGCCAGCAGTTTATCGCGGGGGTATCAGCCCCAGCATTTT	CASSLSRGYQPQHF
.	.	TRBV9	TRBJ2-7	TGTGCCAGCAGCGTAGATCAGGGATTCTACGAGCAGTACTTC	CASSVDQGFYEQYF
TRBD1	.	TRBV28	TRBJ1-4	TGTGCCAGCAGTACGACAGGGGCGAATGAAAAACTGTTTTTT	CASSTTGANEKLFF
TRBD1	.	TRBV18	TRBJ2-7	TGTGCCAGCTCAACCGGGACAGGGGGTTCAAGCGAGCAGTACTTC	CASSTGTGGSSEQYF
.	once	TRBV6-2/TRBV6-3	TRBJ2-6	TGTGCCAGCAGTTACTCTTCCCAGAGGGTGAGCTCTGGGGCCAACGTCCTGACTTTC	CASSYSSQRVSSGANVLTF
.	.	TRBV29-1	TRBJ2-2	TGCAGCGGCCGAACAGGGACGAGGACCGGGGAGCTGTTTTTT	CSGRTGTRTGELFF
TRBD1	.	TRBV5-1	TRBJ1-4	TGCGCCAGCAGCGGGGGACAGCTTAATGAAAAACTGTTTTTT	CASSGGQLNEKLFF
TRBD2	.	TRBV5-1	TRBJ2-1	TGCGCCAGCAGACTTTCGGGAGGGGCTCTCAATGAGCAGTTCTTC	CASRLSGGALNEQFF
.	.	TRBV19	TRBJ1-5	TGTGCCAGTATGGCAGGGGCGCGGGGCAATCAGCCCCAGCATTTT	CASMAGARGNQPQHF
.	few	TRBV5-4	TRBJ1-2	TGTGCCAGCAGCTTGGACAGCTTAAACTATGGCTACACCTTC	CASSLDSLNYGYTF
.	.	TRBV3-1/TRBV3-2	TRBJ2-6	TGTGCCAGCAGCCCACCTACCGGGACATCTGGGGCCAACGTCCTGACTTTC	CASSPPTGTSGANVLTF
.	.	TRBV15	TRBJ1-5	TGTGCCACCAGCAGAGTAGGGGCGAGCAATCAGCCCCAGCATTTT	CATSRVGASNQPQHF
TRBD2	.	TRBV4-1	TRBJ2-5	TGCGCCAGCAGCCAAGATCCTAGCGGGGGCGAGACCCAGTACTTC	CASSQDPSGGETQYF
.	once	TRBV28	TRBJ1-1	TGTGCCAGCATCCCTGGCAGGCTGAACACTGAAGCTTTCTTT	CASIPGRLNTEAFF
TRBD2	.	TRBV28	TRBJ2-4	TGTGCCAGCAGTTTTGTGACTAGCGGAGCCAAAAACATTCAGTACTTC	CASSFVTSGAKNIQYF
TRBD1	.	TRBV28	TRBJ1-3	TGTGCCAGCAGTCCGGGACAGGTCCCCTCTGGAAACACCATATATTTT	CASSPGQVPSGNTIYF
TRBD1	.	TRBV10-3	TRBJ2-7	TGTGCCATCAGTGCCCCTCTCGGGACAGGGGGCTACGAGCAGTACTTC	CAISAPLGTGGYEQYF
.	.	TRBV19	TRBJ1-6	TGTGCCAGTAGTATGCGTGATTCACCCCTCCACTTT	CASSMRDSPLHF
.	.	TRBV28	TRBJ2-6	TGTGCCAGCAGTTCCCCAGGGGGGGACAGGATCTACTCTGGGGCCAACGTCCTGACTTTC	CASSSPGGDRIYSGANVLTF
TRBD1	.	TRBV5-5	TRBJ1-2	TGTGCCAGCAGCTTGGCCGCAGGGGGCGGTGGCTACACCTTC	CASSLAAGGGGYTF
.	.	TRBV10-3	TRBJ1-2	TGTGCCATCAGTGGACGACCACAGGGTCAGGGGTATGGCTACACCTTC	CAISGRPQGQGYGYTF
.	.	TRBV5-1	TRBJ1-2	TGCGCCAGCAGCCCTGACAGAGGCCGCTATGGCTACACCTTC	CASSPDRGRYGYTF
.	.	TRBV6-9	TRBJ1-1	TGTGCCAGCCCGGAGCTCCTTCGAGAGGTGGGCACTGAAGCTTTCTTT	CASPELLREVGTEAFF